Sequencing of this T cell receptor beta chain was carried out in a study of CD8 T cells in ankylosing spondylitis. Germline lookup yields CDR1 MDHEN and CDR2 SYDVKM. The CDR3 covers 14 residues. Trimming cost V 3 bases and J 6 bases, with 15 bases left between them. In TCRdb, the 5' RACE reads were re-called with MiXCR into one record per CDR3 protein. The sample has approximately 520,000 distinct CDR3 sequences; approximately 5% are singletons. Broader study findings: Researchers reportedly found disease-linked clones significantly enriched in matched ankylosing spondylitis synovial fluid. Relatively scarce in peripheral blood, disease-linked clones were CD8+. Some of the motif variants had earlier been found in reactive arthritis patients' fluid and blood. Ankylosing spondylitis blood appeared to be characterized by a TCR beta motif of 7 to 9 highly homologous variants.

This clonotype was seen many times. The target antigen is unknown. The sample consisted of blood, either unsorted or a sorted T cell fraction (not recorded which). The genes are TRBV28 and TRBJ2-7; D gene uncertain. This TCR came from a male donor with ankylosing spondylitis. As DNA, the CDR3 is TGTGCCAGCAGTTTTGACTGGGGTGCTCGCGAGCAGTACTTC. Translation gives CASSFDWGAREQYF.